The sequence of this T cell receptor (beta chain) was determined in a study of T cell clones after liver transplantation. Study-wide findings and caveats: Donor-reactive sequences fell more than third party-reactive ones, suggesting partial deletion.

The protocol was immunoSEQ multiplex PCR, while the TCRdb copy is restricted to in-frame clones and leaves out a portion. The sample shows under 150,000 clones, approximately 90% of them seen only once. Notes on this clone: The target antigen is unknown.

CDR3 size: 14 residues. The V gene's germline CDR1 is MNHEY and CDR2 SVGAGI. After removal of 3 bases from V and 5 bases from J, the junction contained 5 bases not matched to a gene. This chain uses TRBV6-5 with TRBJ2-7; TRBD1 aligns across 9 bases. The source of this sequence is a human patient who received a liver transplant. Some T cells may be provided by the graft donor. This specimen was CD4+ T cells from blood, taken 12 months after liver transplant. Here the CDR3 DNA reads TGTGCCAGCAGTTATGGGACAGGGCTGAACGAGCAGTACTTC. Its protein is CASSYGTGLNEQYF.